This T cell receptor beta chain was found in a study of regulatory T cells in long-lasting Graves disease. The study, taken as a whole, reports: Persistent Graves' patients showed reduced TCR diversity versus newly diagnosed patients. Exclusively peripheral blood, rather than thyroid tissue, was studied.

The time point: newly diagnosed GD, antithyroid drugs for less than 3 months. Extracted RNA from PBMCs served as the source of the TCR library. This clonotype was seen repeatedly, ten times or more. The antigen remains unidentified. Assembly of TCR beta libraries relied on iRepertoire HTBI primers together with Arm-PCR of CDR3 regions. TCRdb fed the multiplex PCR reads into MiXCR, producing one record per CDR3 protein. The sample consists of 500,000 or so distinct CDR3 sequences, 15% to 20% of them appearing once. V gave up 4 bases and J gave up 9 bases, with 9 bases separating them. The CDR3 runs 12 residues. CDR1 ENHRY and CDR2 SYGVKD come from the germline V gene. Separately, the same data were catalogued under a study of T cells in Graves' hyperthyroidism and ophthalmopathy. That source notes: Subjects aged 18 to 65 presented with newly diagnosed hyperthyroidism of less than 2 months' duration.

Sequenced material: peripheral blood mononuclear cells (PBMCs), taken at new diagnosis, from a patient treated with antithyroid drugs. The chain joins TRBV10-3 to TRBJ2-2; D is unresolved. The receptor's source is a man aged 35 to 55 with Graves disease. Written as DNA, the CDR3 is TGTGCCATCAGTGGGGCAGACCGGGAGCTGTTTTTT. This encodes CAISGADRELFF.